Sequencing of this T cell receptor (beta chain) was carried out in a study of human T cells and chemical hapten exposure. Study-wide points: The number of TCRs above 1 in 1000 frequency did not change after DPC sensitization.

This clonotype has just a few counts. Antigen: not known. This sample's time point: patch test 1, 2 weeks after DPC sensitization. Treatment denoted: therapeutic diphenylcyclopropenone sensitization with weekly scalp DPC. Individual cDNA molecules (in the library) carried attached unique molecular identifiers. TCRdb analysed the RACE reads with MiXCR anew, one entry per CDR3 protein. Among roughly 120,000 distinct CDR3 sequences listed, 9.5% to 13% were seen once. The germline V and J ends were trimmed by 5 bases and 2 bases, with 9 bases remaining between them. CDR1 and CDR2 from the germline V gene are SEHNR and FQNEAQ (reference sequence). The CDR3 is made up of 14 amino acids.

This receptor was obtained from a woman between 45 and 65 years old with alopecia areata. Some clones in this sample may be carry-over from other donors' samples. The sequencing here drew on whole blood, taken in connection with sensitization to the hapten diphenylcyclopropenone (DPC). The chain uses TRBV7-9 and TRBJ2-2; weak D call: TRBD2 (5 bases). The CDR3 DNA follows: TGTGCCAGCAGCAGGACTGTAAACACCGGGGAGCTGTTTTTT. It yields the protein CASSRTVNTGELFF.